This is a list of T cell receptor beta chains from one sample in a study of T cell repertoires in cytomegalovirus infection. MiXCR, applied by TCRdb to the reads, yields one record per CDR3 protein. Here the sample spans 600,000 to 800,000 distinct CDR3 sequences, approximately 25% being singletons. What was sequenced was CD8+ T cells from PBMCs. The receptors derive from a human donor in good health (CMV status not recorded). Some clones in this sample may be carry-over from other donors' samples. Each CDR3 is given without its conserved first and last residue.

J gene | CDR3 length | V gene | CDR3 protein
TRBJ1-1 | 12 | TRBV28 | ASSLRQTHTEAF
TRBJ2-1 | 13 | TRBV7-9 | ASSPSGGLYNEQF
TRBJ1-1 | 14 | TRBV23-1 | ASSQRQGGCDTEAF
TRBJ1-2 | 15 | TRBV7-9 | ASSLATSLTNNYGYT
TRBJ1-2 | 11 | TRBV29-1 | SVFDGLTYGYT
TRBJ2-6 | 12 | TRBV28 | ASTPGGPGNVLT
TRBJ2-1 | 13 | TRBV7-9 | ASSSSRGGRHEQF
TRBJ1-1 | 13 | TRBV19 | ASSERHIWNTEAF
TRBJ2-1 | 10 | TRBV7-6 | ASSGTGYEQF
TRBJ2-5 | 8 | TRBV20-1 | SARGGAQY
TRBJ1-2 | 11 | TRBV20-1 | SAIVGVFYGYT
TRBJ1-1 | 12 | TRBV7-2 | ASSFVILTTEAF
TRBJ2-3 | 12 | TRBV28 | ASSWTSSTDTQY
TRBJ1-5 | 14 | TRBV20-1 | SASLWEGFGNQPQH
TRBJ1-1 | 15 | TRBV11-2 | ASSLDPTGPLDTEAF
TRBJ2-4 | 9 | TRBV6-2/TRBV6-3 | ASSPAGIQY
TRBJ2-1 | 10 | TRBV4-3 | ASSQDPNEQF
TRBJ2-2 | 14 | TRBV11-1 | ASSWGQGASTGELF
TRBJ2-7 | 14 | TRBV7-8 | ASSRRLAGSSYEQY
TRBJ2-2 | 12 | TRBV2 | ASSDFVHTGELF
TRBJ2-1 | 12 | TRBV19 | ASSIAWDYNEQF
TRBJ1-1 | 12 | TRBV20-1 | SAAGDRLGTEAF
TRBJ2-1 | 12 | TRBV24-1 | ATRDRGLGNEQF
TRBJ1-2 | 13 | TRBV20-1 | SARDPTVDHYGYT
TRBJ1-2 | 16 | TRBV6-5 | ASSYAGTTGPPNYGYT
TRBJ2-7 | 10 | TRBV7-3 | TSSYSRGEQY
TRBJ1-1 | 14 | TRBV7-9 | ASRHDRLGENTEAF
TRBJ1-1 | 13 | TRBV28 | ASSFNRGMNTEAF
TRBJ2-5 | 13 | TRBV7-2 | ASSFINSPQETQY
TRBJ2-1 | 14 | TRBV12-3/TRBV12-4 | ASALTGGRAYNEQF
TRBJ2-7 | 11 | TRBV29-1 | SVEDKFLMEQY
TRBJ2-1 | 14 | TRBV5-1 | ASSLARLAGANEQF
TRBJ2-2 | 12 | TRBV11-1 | ASSFWGNTGELF
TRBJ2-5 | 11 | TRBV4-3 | ASSQVTQETQY
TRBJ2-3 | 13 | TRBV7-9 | ASSVGRRSTDTQY
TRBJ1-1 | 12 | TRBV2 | ASSEVRGNTEAF
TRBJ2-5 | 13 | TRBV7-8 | ASSPGGALQETQY
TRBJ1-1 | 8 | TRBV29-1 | SASKTEAF
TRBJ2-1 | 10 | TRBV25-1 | ASREAGHEQF
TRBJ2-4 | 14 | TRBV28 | ASNSNAGGPQNIQY
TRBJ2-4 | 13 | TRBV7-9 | ASSLGPLRGDIQY
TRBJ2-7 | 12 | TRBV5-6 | ASSPLVGGYEQY